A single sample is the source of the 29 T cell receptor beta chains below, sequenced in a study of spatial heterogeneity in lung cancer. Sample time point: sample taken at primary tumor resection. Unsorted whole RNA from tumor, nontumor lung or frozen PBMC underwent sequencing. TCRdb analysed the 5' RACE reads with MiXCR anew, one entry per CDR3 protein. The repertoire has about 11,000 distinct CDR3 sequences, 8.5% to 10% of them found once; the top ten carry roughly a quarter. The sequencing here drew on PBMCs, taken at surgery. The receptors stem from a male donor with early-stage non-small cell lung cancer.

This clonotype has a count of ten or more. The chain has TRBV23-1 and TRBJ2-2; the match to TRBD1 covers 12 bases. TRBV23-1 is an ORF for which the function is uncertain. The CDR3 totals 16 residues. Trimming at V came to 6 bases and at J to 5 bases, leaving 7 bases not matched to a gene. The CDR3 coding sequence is TGCGCCAGCAGAGCTCCGGGACAGGGGGCAACCGGGGAGCTGTTTTTT. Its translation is CASRAPGQGATGELFF.

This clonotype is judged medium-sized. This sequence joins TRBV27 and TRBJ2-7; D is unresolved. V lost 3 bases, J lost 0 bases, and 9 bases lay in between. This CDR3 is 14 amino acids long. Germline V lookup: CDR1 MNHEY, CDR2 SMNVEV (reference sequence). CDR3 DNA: TGTGCCAGCAGTTTCACGGGCAGCTCCTACGAGCAGTACTTC. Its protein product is CASSFTGSSYEQYF.

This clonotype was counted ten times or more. CDR3 sequence (DNA): TGTGCCAGCAGCCGGGGTCGGGCTCTGGGTAAAGGGAATCAGCCCCAGCATTTT. Encoded protein: CASSRGRALGKGNQPQHF. The chain uses TRBV7-8 and TRBJ1-5; D remains ambiguous. CDR1 is SGHVS, CDR2 FQNEAQ, per germline. The ends were cut back, 5 bases at V and 4 bases at J, with 24 bases in the middle. The CDR3 length is 18 residues.

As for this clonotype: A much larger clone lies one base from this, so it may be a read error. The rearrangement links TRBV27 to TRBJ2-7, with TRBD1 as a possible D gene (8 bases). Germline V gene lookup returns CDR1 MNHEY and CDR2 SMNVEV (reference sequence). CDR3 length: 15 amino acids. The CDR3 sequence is CASSHRGGMGYEQNF. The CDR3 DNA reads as TGTGCCAGTTCCCACAGGGGGGGAATGGGGTACGAGCAGAACTTC.

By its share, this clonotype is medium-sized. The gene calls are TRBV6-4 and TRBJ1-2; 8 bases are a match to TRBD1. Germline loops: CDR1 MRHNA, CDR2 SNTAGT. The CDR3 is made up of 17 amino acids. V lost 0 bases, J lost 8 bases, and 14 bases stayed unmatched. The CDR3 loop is CASSDSSLGQGARGYTF. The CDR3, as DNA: TGTGCCAGCAGTGACTCGAGTCTCGGTCAGGGGGCGCGAGGCTACACCTTC.

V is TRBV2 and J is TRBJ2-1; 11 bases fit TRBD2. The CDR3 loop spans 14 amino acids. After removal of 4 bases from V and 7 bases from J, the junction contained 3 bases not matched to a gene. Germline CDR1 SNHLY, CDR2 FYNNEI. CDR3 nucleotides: TGTGCCAGCAGTGTAGCGGGGGGGCGAAATGAGCAGTTCTTC. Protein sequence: CASSVAGGRNEQFF. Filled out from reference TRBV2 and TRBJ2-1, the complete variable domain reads EPEVTQTPSHQVTQMGQEVILRCVPISNHLYFYWYRQILGQKVEFLVSFYNNEISEKSEIFDDQFSVERPDGSNFTLKIRSTKLEDSAMYFCASSVAGGRNEQFFGPGTRLTVL.

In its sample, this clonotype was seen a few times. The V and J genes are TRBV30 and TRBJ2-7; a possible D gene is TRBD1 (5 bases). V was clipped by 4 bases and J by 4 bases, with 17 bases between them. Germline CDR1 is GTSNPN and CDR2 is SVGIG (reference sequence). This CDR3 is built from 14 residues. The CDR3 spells CAWNRVVTDYEQYF. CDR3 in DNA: TGTGCCTGGAATAGGGTCGTGACAGATTACGAGCAGTACTTC.

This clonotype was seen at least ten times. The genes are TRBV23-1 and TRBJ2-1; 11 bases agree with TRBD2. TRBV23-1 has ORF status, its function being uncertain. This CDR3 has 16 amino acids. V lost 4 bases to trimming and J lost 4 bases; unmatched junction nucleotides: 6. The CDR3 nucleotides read TGCGCCAGCAGTCGAGTCCTAGCGGGGGGTTACAATGAGCAGTTCTTC. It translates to CASSRVLAGGYNEQFF.

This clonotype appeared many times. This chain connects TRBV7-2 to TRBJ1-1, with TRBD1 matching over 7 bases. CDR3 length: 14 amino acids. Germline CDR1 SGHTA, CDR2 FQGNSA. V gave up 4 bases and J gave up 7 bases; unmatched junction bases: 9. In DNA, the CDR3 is TGTGCCAGCAGCTCTTACAGGGGCCGGAATGAAGCTTTCTTT. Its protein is CASSSYRGRNEAFF.

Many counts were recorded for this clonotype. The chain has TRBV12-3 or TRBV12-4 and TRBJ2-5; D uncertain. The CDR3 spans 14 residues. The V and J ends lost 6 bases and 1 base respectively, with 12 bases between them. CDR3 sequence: CASSRPASQETQYF. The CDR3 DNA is TGTGCCAGCAGCCGTCCGGCTTCCCAAGAGACCCAGTACTTC.

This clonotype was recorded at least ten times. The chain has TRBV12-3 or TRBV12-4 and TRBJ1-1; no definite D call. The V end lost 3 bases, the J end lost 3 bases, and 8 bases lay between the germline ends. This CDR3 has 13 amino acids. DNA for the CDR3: TGTGCCAGCAGTTTCGGCACTGACACTGAAGCTTTCTTT. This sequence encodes CASSFGTDTEAFF.

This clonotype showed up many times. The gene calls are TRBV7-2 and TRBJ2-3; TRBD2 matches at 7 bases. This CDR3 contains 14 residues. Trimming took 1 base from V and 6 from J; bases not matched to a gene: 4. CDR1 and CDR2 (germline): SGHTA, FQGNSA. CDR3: CASSLGRGLDTQYF. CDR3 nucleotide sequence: TGTGCCAGCAGCTTAGGGCGGGGGTTGGATACGCAGTATTTT.

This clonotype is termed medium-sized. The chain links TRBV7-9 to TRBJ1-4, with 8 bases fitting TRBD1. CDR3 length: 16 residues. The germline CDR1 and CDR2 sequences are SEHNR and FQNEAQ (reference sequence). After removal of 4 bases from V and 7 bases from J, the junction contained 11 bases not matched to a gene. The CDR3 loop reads CASSSFQGASSEKLFF. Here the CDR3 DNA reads TGTGCCAGCAGCTCTTTCCAGGGGGCATCCTCTGAAAAACTGTTTTTT.

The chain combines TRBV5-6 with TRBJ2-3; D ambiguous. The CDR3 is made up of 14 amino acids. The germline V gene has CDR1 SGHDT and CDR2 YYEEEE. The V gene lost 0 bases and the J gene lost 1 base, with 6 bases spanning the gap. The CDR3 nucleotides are TGTGCCAGCAGCTTGGGGGCCCGCACAGATACGCAGTATTTT. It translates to CASSLGARTDTQYF.

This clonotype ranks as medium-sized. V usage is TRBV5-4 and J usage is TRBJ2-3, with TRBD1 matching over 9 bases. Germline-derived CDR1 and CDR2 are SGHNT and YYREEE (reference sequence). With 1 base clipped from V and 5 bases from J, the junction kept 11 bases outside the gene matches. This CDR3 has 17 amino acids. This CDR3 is CASSLSIGTGTLDTQYF. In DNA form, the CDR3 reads TGTGCCAGCAGCTTGAGTATCGGGACAGGGACGTTAGATACGCAGTATTTT.

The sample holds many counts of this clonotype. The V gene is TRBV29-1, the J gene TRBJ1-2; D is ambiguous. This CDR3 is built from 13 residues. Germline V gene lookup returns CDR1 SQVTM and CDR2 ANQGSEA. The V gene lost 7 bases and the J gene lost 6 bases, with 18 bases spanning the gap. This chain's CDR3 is CSAEVGWGDGYTF. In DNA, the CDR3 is TGCAGCGCAGAGGTGGGATGGGGAGATGGCTACACCTTC.

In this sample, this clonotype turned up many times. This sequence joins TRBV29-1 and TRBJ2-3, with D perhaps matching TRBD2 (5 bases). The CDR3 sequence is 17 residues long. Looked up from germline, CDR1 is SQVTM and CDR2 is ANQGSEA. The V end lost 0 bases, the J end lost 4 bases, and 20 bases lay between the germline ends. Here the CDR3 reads CSVEDREPPGRSDTQYF. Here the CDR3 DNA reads TGCAGCGTTGAAGATCGGGAACCCCCCGGGCGCTCAGATACGCAGTATTTT.

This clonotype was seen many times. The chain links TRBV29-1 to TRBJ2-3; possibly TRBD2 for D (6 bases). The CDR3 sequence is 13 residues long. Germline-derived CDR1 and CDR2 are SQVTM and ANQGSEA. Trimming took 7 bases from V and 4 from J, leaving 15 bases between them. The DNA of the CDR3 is TGCAGCGCCGGGTGGAGGGGCGCAGATACGCAGTATTTT. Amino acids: CSAGWRGADTQYF.

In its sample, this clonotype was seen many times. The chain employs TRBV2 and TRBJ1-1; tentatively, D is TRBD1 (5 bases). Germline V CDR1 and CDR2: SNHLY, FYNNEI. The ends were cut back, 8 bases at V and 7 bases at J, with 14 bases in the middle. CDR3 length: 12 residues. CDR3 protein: CASLNQGLEAFF. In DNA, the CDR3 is TGTGCCAGCTTGAACCAGGGTCTTGAAGCTTTCTTT. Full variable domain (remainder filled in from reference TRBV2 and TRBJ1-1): EPEVTQTPSHQVTQMGQEVILRCVPISNHLYFYWYRQILGQKVEFLVSFYNNEISEKSEIFDDQFSVERPDGSNFTLKIRSTKLEDSAMYFCASLNQGLEAFFGQGTRLTVV.

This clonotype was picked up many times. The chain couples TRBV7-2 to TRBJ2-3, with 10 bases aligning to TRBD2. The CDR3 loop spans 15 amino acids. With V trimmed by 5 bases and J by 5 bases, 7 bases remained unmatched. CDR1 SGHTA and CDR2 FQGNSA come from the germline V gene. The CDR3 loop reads CASSARTSGVDTQYF. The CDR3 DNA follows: TGTGCCAGCAGCGCGAGGACTAGCGGAGTAGATACGCAGTATTTT.

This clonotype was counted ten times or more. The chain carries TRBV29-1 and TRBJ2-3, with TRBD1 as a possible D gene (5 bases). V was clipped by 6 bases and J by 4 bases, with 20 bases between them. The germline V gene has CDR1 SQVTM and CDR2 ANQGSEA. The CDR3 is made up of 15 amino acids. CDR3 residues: CSVNSDTSGADTQYF. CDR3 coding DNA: TGCAGCGTCAACTCGGACACCAGTGGAGCAGATACGCAGTATTTT.

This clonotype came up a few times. CDR3 amino acids: CASQAFTGELFF. The DNA for the CDR3 is TGTGCCAGCCAGGCGTTCACCGGGGAGCTGTTTTTT. The J gene is TRBJ2-2, the V gene TRBV12-3 or TRBV12-4, with unresolved D. The CDR3 has 12 amino acids. The V end lost 8 bases, the J end lost 4 bases, and 8 bases lay between the germline ends.

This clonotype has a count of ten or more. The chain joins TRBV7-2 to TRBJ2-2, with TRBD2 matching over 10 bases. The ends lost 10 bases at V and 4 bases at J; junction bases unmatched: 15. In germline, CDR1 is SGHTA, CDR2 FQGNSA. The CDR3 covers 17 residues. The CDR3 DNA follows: TGTGCCACCCAAAAAGCGGGGGGGCGTGTTAGCACCGGGGAGCTGTTTTTT. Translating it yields CATQKAGGRVSTGELFF.

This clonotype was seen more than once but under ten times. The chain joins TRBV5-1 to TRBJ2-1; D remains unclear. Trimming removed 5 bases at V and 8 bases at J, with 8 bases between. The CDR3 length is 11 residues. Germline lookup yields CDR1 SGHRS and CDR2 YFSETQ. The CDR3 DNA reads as TGCGCCAGCAGGTTATACGATGAGCAGTTCTTC. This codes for CASRLYDEQFF.

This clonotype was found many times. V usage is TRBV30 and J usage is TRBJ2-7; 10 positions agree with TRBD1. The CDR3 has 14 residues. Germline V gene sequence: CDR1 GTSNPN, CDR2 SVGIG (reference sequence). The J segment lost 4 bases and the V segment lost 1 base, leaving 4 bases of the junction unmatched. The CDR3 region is CAWSEGQGLYEQYF. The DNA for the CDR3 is TGTGCCTGGAGTGAGGGACAGGGGCTATACGAGCAGTACTTC.

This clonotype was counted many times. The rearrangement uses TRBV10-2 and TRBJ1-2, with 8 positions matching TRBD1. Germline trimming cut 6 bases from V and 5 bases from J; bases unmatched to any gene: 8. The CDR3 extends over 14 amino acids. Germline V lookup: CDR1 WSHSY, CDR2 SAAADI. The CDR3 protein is CASSGTGRRYGYTF. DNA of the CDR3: TGCGCCAGCAGCGGGACAGGACGGCGATATGGCTACACCTTC.

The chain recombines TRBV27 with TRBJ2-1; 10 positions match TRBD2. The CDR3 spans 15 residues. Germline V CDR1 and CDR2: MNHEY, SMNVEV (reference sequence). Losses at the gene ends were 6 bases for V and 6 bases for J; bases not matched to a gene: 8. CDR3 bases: TGTGCCAGCAGATCAGTAGCGGGAGGCTTCAATGAGCAGTTCTTC. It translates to CASRSVAGGFNEQFF.

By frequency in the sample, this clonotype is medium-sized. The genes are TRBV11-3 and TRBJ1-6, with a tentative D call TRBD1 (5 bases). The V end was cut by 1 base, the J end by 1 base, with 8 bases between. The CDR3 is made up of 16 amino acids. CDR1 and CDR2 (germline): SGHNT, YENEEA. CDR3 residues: CASSLAAGSYNSPLHF. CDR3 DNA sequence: TGTGCCAGCAGCTTAGCCGCAGGGTCCTATAATTCACCCCTCCACTTT.

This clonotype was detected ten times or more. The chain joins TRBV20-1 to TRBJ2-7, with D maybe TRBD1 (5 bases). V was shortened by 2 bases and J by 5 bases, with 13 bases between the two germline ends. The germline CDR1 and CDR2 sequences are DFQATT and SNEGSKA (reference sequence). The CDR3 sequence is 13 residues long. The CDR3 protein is CSARRNTGDEQYF. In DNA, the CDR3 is TGCAGTGCTAGACGTAATACAGGTGACGAGCAGTACTTC.